A single sample gave rise to the 30 T cell receptor beta chains below, sequenced in a study of early T cells in non-severe SARS-CoV-2 infection. A single record per CDR3 protein comes from TCRdb applying MiXCR to the 5' RACE reads. The data show over 55,000 distinct CDR3 sequences, around 12% seen once. Sequenced input: whole blood. The receptors stem from an adult who was a healthcare worker with PCR-confirmed SARS-CoV-2 infection or an uninfected control (not recorded which).

This clonotype was recorded at least ten times. V is TRBV30 and J is TRBJ2-1; 7 bases align to TRBD2. J gave up 0 bases and V 5 bases, and 7 bases lay outside the gene matches. Germline CDR1 and CDR2: GTSNPN and SVGIG (reference sequence). The CDR3 covers 15 residues. The CDR3 bases are TGTGCCTGGGGGTCTAGCGGTAGCTCCTACAATGAGCAGTTCTTC. Its protein is CAWGSSGSSYNEQFF.

The V gene is TRBV28, the J gene TRBJ2-6; TRBD2 matches at 8 bases. Germline CDR1 is MDHEN and CDR2 is SYDVKM. The trim removed 5 bases at V and 2 bases at J, leaving 11 bases unmatched. The CDR3 runs 18 residues. CDR3 in DNA: TGTGCCAGCAGTCAGCGGGGGACCCCGGGGGCTGGGGCCAACGTCCTGACTTTC. It yields the protein CASSQRGTPGAGANVLTF. Drawing the rest from reference TRBV28 and TRBJ2-6, the complete variable domain is DVKVTQSSRYLVKRTGEKVFLECVQDMDHENMFWYRQDPGLGLRLIYFSYDVKMKEKGDIPEGYSVSREKKERFSLILESASTNQTSMYLCASSQRGTPGAGANVLTFGAGSRLTVL.

There are many counts of this clonotype. The chain carries TRBV12-3 or TRBV12-4 and TRBJ1-2, with D perhaps TRBD1 (6 bases). CDR3 length equals 12 residues. V dropped 8 bases and J dropped 4 bases, with 11 bases sitting between them. In DNA, the CDR3 is TGTGCCAGCGCCAGGGGCGGCTATGGCTACACCTTC. It yields the protein CASARGGYGYTF.

This clonotype occurred many times. The rearrangement joins TRBV5-1 to TRBJ2-5; the D gene is possibly TRBD1 (6 bases). This CDR3 has 15 residues. Germline V lookup: CDR1 SGHRS, CDR2 YFSETQ. V gave up 7 bases and J gave up 2 bases, with 18 bases separating them. The CDR3 loop is CASASDSHRQETQYF. The DNA for the CDR3 is TGCGCCAGCGCTTCGGACAGCCACCGGCAAGAGACCCAGTACTTC.

The table lists this clonotype with many counts. This sequence joins TRBV7-9 and TRBJ1-2; maybe TRBD1 (5 bases). The CDR3 contains 13 residues. Germline CDR1 and CDR2: SEHNR and FQNEAQ (reference sequence). V was trimmed by 1 base and J by 4 bases, leaving 7 bases between them. The DNA for the CDR3 is TGTGCCAGCAGCTTAGGACAGTTCTATGGCTACACCTTC. Amino acids: CASSLGQFYGYTF.

This clonotype was found a few times. The genes are TRBV7-2 and TRBJ2-3, with 7 bases aligning to TRBD1. V shed 3 bases, J shed 9 bases, and the junction held 6 bases outside the gene matches. There are 13 residues in the CDR3. CDR1 SGHTA and CDR2 FQGNSA come from the germline V gene. The CDR3 protein is CASSLGTGATQYF. CDR3 bases: TGTGCCAGCAGCTTGGGAACAGGGGCAACGCAGTATTTT.

This clonotype was observed at least ten times. J is TRBJ2-7 and V is TRBV11-2; D may correspond to TRBD1 or TRBD2 (6 bases each). CDR1 SGHAT and CDR2 FQNNGV come from the germline V gene. Trimming removed 4 bases from V and 12 bases from J, with 13 bases in between. This CDR3 is 11 amino acids long. The CDR3 DNA sequence: TGTGCCAGCAGCTCGACAGGAGGGCGGTACTTC. It yields the protein CASSSTGGRYF.

This clonotype was seen repeatedly, ten times or more. The chain joins TRBV7-9 to TRBJ2-7; tentative D call: TRBD2 (6 bases). V was cut by 7 bases and J by 4 bases, with 26 bases left in between. Germline assignment: CDR1 SEHNR and CDR2 FQNEAQ (reference sequence). The CDR3 covers 17 residues. CDR3 sequence (DNA): TGTGCCAGCACCGCGGGATCCGCGGCCCCATATATATACGAGCAGTACTTC. This sequence encodes CASTAGSAAPYIYEQYF. The whole variable domain, filled in from reference TRBV7-9 and TRBJ2-7, reads DTGVSQNPRHKITKRGQNVTFRCDPISEHNRLYWYRQTLGQGPEFLTYFQNEAQLEKSRLLSDRFSAERPKGSFSTLEIQRTEQGDSAMYLCASTAGSAAPYIYEQYFGPGTRLTVT.

This clonotype was recorded at least ten times. The chain employs TRBV24-1 and TRBJ1-5; no reliable D call. Looked up from germline, CDR1 is KGHDR and CDR2 is SFDVKD. The CDR3 sequence is 15 residues long. V lost 7 bases, J lost 5 bases, and 17 bases lay in between. CDR3 residues: CATSSGSTPDQPQHF. CDR3 in DNA: TGTGCCACCAGCTCGGGGTCGACCCCAGATCAGCCCCAGCATTTT.

There are a few counts of this clonotype. V usage is TRBV19 and J usage is TRBJ2-3, with 9 nucleotides matching TRBD2. After removal of 5 bases from V and 4 bases from J, the junction contained 7 bases not matched to a gene. This CDR3 is 15 amino acids long. Germline V CDR1 and CDR2: LNHDA, SQIVND (reference sequence). The CDR3 DNA follows: TGTGCCAGTAGTCTGTTTAGCGGGAGCGCAGATACGCAGTATTTT. It is translated as CASSLFSGSADTQYF.

This clonotype has a count of ten or more. The chain couples TRBV7-6 to TRBJ2-7; TRBD2 matches at 8 bases. CDR1 SGHVS and CDR2 FNYEAQ come from the germline V gene. This CDR3 is 15 amino acids long. The V and J ends lost 7 bases and 2 bases, in that order; junction bases with no gene match: 10. CDR3 region: CASNMQAGATYEQYF. In DNA form, the CDR3 reads TGTGCCAGCAACATGCAAGCGGGGGCCACCTACGAGCAGTACTTC.

This clonotype was detected only a few times. J is TRBJ2-2 and V is TRBV7-6; a possible D gene is TRBD2 (6 bases). The CDR3 sequence is 16 residues long. The germline V gene encodes CDR1 SGHVS and CDR2 FNYEAQ. V shed 1 base and J shed 4 bases, with 13 bases lying between them. CDR3 nucleotide sequence: TGTGCCAGCAGCTTAGGGGCGGGGATTACCACCGGGGAGCTGTTTTTT. This sequence encodes CASSLGAGITTGELFF.

In its sample, this clonotype was seen a few times. CDR3 residues: CASSLDGRVNQPQHF. CDR3 in DNA: TGTGCCAGCAGCTTAGATGGCAGGGTCAATCAGCCCCAGCATTTT. The gene calls are TRBV7-2 and TRBJ1-5; a possible D gene is TRBD1 (5 bases). The CDR3 length is 15 residues. Trimming pared 1 base from V and 3 bases from J, leaving 10 bases between. In germline, CDR1 is SGHTA, CDR2 FQGNSA.

This clonotype was recorded many times. The gene calls are TRBV30 and TRBJ2-1; D might be TRBD1 (6 bases). Germline-derived CDR1 and CDR2 are GTSNPN and SVGIG (reference sequence). The germline V and J ends were trimmed by 2 bases and 0 bases, with 14 bases remaining between them. This CDR3 is 16 amino acids long. This chain's CDR3 is CAWSNRVGSSYNEQFF. In nucleotides, the CDR3 is TGTGCCTGGAGTAACAGGGTGGGAAGCTCCTACAATGAGCAGTTCTTC.

This clonotype occurred a few times. This rearrangement joins TRBV7-3 to TRBJ2-1; 7 bases align to TRBD2. With 5 bases clipped from V and 8 bases from J, the junction kept 15 bases outside the gene matches. Germline CDR1 SGHTA, CDR2 FQGTGA. The length of the CDR3 is 16 residues. The CDR3 sequence is CASSRSRQGGEDEQFF. The CDR3 bases are TGTGCCAGCAGCCGCTCGAGGCAGGGAGGGGAGGATGAGCAGTTCTTC.

This sequence joins TRBV7-8 and TRBJ1-2; 7 positions match TRBD1. Germline CDR1 SGHVS, CDR2 FQNEAQ. The J segment lost 8 bases and the V segment lost 5 bases, leaving 8 bases of the junction unmatched. This CDR3 region has 13 residues. The CDR3 here is CASSRDREGGYTF. Written as DNA, the CDR3 is TGTGCCAGCAGCCGCGACAGGGAGGGCGGCTACACCTTC.

This clonotype came up many times. The genes are TRBV15 and TRBJ2-1; D may be TRBD1 or TRBD2 (5 bases each). V lost 5 bases and J lost 8, with 19 bases in between. Germline CDR1 is LNHNV and CDR2 is YYDKDF (reference sequence). The CDR3 has 15 residues. Here the CDR3 reads CATSSVRDHSYEQFF. CDR3 nucleotides: TGTGCCACCAGCTCTGTCCGGGACCATTCTTATGAGCAGTTCTTC. The full variable domain, its missing parts supplied by reference TRBV15 and TRBJ2-1, is DAMVIQNPRYQVTQFGKPVTLSCSQTLNHNVMYWYQQKSSQAPKLLFHYYDKDFNNEADTPDNFQSRRPNTSFCFLDIRSPGLGDTAMYLCATSSVRDHSYEQFFGPGTRLTVL.

This clonotype was seen ten or more times. The chain recombines TRBV5-1 with TRBJ1-5, with TRBD1 as a possible D gene (5 bases). Per the germline V gene, CDR1 is SGHRS and CDR2 is YFSETQ. Trimming left V 0 bases short and J 9 bases short, with 10 bases between. The CDR3 runs 13 residues. The CDR3 bases are TGCGCCAGCAGCTTGGTCGGGGGTGGGCCCCAGCATTTT. It encodes CASSLVGGGPQHF.

This clonotype was detected ten times or more. The chain recombines TRBV12-3 or TRBV12-4 with TRBJ1-1; D remains unclear. The CDR3 extends over 12 amino acids. Trimming removed 2 bases at V and 3 bases at J, with 4 bases between. CDR3 in amino acids: CASSLSDTEAFF. In nucleotides, the CDR3 is TGTGCCAGCAGTTTATCGGACACTGAAGCTTTCTTT.

This clonotype has more than one count but fewer than ten. The genes are TRBV10-2 and TRBJ2-7, with 8 bases fitting TRBD1. Trimming at V came to 2 bases and at J to 2 bases, leaving 5 bases not matched to a gene. The length of the CDR3 is 15 residues. The germline V gene has CDR1 WSHSY and CDR2 SAAADI. The CDR3 DNA is TGCGCCAGCAGTGAGCCGTTACAGGGGGCCTACGAGCAGTACTTC. Its translation is CASSEPLQGAYEQYF.

The V and J genes are TRBV5-1 and TRBJ2-2; no clear D gene. Germline CDR1 reads SGHRS; CDR2 reads YFSETQ. Deletions cut 3 bases from V and 3 bases from J, with 12 bases between. There are 15 residues in the CDR3. The CDR3 spells CASSSKVGDTGELFF. The CDR3 nucleotides are TGCGCCAGCAGCTCGAAGGTTGGCGACACCGGGGAGCTGTTTTTT.

A remark on this clonotype: The germline gene is not matched at one end of the junction; a read error may be the cause. The chain couples TRBV3-1 to TRBJ2-7, with 12 bases lining up with TRBD2. CDR1 is LGHDT, CDR2 YNNKEL, per germline (reference sequence). This CDR3 region has 14 residues. The CDR3 spells CACSLTSGSYEQYF. CDR3 nucleotide sequence: TGTGCCTGCAGCCTGACTAGCGGGAGTTACGAGCAGTACTTC.

In its sample, this clonotype was seen many times. The V gene is TRBV5-6, the J gene TRBJ1-6; D is perhaps TRBD1 (5 bases). The CDR3 has 16 amino acids. Germline V lookup: CDR1 SGHDT, CDR2 YYEEEE. The V gene lost 4 bases and the J gene lost 0 bases, with 11 bases spanning the gap. The CDR3 region is CASSRDGGSYNSPLHF. CDR3 coding DNA: TGTGCCAGCAGCCGGGACGGAGGCTCCTATAATTCACCCCTCCACTTT. Supplemented by reference TRBV5-6 and TRBJ1-6, the full variable domain reads DAGVTQSPTHLIKTRGQQVTLRCSPKSGHDTVSWYQQALGQGPQFIFQYYEEEERQRGNFPDRFSGHQFPNYSSELNVNALLLGDSALYLCASSRDGGSYNSPLHFGNGTRLTVT.

This chain uses TRBV6-5 with TRBJ2-7; a possible D gene is TRBD2 (7 bases). With 7 bases removed from V and 2 bases from J, the gap between germline ends came to 15 bases. This CDR3 region has 14 residues. From germline, CDR1 is MNHEY and CDR2 SVGAGI. As DNA, the CDR3 is TGTGCCAGCAAGAGGACGGGGGGCCCCTACGAGCAGTACTTC. It translates to CASKRTGGPYEQYF.

This clonotype was detected ten times or more. J is TRBJ2-7 and V is TRBV6-2 or TRBV6-3, with D possibly being TRBD1 or TRBD2 (6 bases each). Trimming cost V 11 bases and J 3 bases, with 17 bases left between them. Germline assignment: CDR1 MNHEY and CDR2 SVGEGT. This CDR3 has 13 amino acids. CDR3 amino acids: CAAGEGGRYEQYF. The CDR3 nucleotides read TGTGCCGCAGGCGAGGGGGGTCGCTACGAGCAGTACTTC.

The chain is built from TRBV9 and TRBJ1-6, with unresolved D. Germline loops: CDR1 SGDLS, CDR2 YYNGEE. The CDR3 totals 15 residues. V was clipped by 6 bases and J by 0 bases, with 10 bases between them. The CDR3 nucleotides read TGTGCCAGCACCACGGGGAGCTCCTATAATTCACCCCTCCACTTT. It is translated as CASTTGSSYNSPLHF.

This clonotype appeared many times. The chain has TRBV4-1 and TRBJ1-2; maybe TRBD1 (6 bases). V lost 1 base to trimming and J lost 11 bases, with 8 bases between them. Looked up from germline, CDR1 is MGHRA and CDR2 is YSYEKL. The CDR3 runs 11 residues. The CDR3 loop reads CASSQGTDYTF. CDR3 coding DNA: TGCGCCAGCAGCCAAGGGACAGATTACACCTTC.

This clonotype was seen many times. The gene calls are TRBV10-1 and TRBJ2-2, with D unclear. The CDR3 contains 14 residues. Trimming took off 1 base at V and 2 bases at J, with 5 bases between the two ends. Germline V gene data show CDR1 as WNHNN and CDR2 as SYGVQD (reference sequence). CDR3 bases: TGCGCCAGCAGTGAGTTAAGAAACACCGGGGAGCTGTTTTTT. Protein sequence: CASSELRNTGELFF.

At least ten counts were recorded for this clonotype. The V and J genes are TRBV7-9 and TRBJ2-7, with D possibly TRBD2 on 5 matching bases. The CDR3 covers 15 residues. Trimming took 5 bases from V and 4 from J, leaving 18 bases between them. Germline V gene sequence: CDR1 SEHNR, CDR2 FQNEAQ (reference sequence). The CDR3 region is CASSALPDGGYEQYF. CDR3 in DNA: TGTGCCAGCAGCGCCCTACCGGACGGCGGGTACGAGCAGTACTTC.

Comment on this clonotype: This could be a read error, since a much larger clone is one nucleotide away. This chain connects TRBV3-1 to TRBJ2-7; no clear D gene. This CDR3 region has 15 residues. V lost 2 bases and J 5 bases, leaving 16 bases between the germline ends. CDR1 is LGHDT, CDR2 YNNKEL, per germline (reference sequence). CDR3 in amino acids: CASSQHGGKPHEQYF. CDR3 nucleotide sequence: TGTGCCAGCAGCCAACATGGTGGGAAGCCACACGAGCAGTACTTC.